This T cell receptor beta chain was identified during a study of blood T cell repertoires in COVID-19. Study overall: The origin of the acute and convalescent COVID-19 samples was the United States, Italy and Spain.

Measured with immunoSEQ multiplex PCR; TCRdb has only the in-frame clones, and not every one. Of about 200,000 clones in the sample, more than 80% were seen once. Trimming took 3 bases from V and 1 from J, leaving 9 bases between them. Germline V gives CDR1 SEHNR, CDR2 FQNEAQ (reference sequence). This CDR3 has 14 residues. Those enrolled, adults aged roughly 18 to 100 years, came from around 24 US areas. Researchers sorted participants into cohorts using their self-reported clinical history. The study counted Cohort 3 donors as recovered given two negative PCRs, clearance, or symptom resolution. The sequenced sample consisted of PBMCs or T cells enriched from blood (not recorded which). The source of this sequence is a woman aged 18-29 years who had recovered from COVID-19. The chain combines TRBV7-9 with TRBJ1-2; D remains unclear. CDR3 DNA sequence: TGTGCCAGCAGCTTGATCGGTAATAACTATGGCTACACCTTC. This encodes CASSLIGNNYGYTF.